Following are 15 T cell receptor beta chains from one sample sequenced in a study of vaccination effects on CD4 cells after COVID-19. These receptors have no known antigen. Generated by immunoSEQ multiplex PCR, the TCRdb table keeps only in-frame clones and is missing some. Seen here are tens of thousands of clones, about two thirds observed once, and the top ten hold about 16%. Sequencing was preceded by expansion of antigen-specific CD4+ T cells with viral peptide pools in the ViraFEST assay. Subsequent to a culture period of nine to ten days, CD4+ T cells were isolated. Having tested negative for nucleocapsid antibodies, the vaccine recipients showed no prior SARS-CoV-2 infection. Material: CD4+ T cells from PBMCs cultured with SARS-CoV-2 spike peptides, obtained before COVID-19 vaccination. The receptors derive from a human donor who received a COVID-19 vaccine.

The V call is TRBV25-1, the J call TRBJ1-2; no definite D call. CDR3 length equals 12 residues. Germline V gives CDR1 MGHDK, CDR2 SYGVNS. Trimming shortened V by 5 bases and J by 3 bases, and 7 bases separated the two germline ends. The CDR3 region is CASSRSDYGYTF. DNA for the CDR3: TGTGCCAGCAGTCGGTCTGACTATGGCTACACCTTC.

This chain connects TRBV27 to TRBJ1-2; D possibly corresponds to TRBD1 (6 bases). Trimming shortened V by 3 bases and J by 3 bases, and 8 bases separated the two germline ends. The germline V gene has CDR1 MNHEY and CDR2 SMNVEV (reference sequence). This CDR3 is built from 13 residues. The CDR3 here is CASSLGADYGYTF. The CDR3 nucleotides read TGTGCCAGCAGTTTGGGGGCAGACTATGGCTACACCTTC.

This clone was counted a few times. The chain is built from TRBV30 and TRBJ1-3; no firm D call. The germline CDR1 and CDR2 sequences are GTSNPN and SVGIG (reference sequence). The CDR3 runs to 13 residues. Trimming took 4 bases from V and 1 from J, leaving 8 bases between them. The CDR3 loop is CAWNKASGNTIYF. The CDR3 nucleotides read TGTGCCTGGAATAAGGCATCTGGAAACACCATATATTTT.

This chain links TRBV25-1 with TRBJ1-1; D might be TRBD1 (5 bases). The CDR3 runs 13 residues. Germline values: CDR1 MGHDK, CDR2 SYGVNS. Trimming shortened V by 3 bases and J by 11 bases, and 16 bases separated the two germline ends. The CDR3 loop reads CASSEGGIQMAFF. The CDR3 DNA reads TGTGCCAGCAGTGAGGGGGGGATCCAAATGGCTTTCTTT.

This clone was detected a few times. CDR3 coding DNA: TGCGCCAGCAGCCAAGGCAGGAGTTATGGCTACACCTTC. This gives the protein CASSQGRSYGYTF. The V gene is TRBV4-1, the J gene TRBJ1-2; D is unresolved. CDR1 and CDR2 from the germline V gene are MGHRA and YSYEKL. Trimming removed 1 base at V and 5 bases at J, with 8 bases between. The CDR3 covers 13 residues.

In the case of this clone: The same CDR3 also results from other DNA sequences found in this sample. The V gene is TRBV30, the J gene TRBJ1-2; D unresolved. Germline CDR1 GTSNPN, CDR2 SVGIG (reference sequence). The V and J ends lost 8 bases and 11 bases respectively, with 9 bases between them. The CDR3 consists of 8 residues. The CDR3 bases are TGTGCCCTCAGTGGGTACACCTTC. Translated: CALSGYTF.

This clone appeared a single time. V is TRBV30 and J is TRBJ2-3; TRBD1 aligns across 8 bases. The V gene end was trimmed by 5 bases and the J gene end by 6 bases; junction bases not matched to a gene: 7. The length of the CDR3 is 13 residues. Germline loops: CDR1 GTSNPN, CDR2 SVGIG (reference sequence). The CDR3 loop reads CAWDSGGADTQYF. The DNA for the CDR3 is TGTGCCTGGGACTCAGGGGGCGCGGATACGCAGTATTTT.

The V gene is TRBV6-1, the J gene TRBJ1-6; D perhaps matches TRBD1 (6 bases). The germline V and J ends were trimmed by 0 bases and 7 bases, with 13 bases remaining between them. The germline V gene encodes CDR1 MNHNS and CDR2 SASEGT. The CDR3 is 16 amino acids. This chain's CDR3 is CASSEALQGRNSPLHF. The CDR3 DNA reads TGTGCCAGCAGTGAAGCGCTTCAGGGGAGGAATTCACCCCTCCACTTT.

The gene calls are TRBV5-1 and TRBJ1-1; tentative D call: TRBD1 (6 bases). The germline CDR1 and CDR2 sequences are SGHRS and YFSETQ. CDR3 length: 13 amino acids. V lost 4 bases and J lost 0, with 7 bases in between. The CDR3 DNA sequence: TGCGCCAGCAGCCAGGGGATGAACACTGAAGCTTTCTTT. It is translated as CASSQGMNTEAFF.

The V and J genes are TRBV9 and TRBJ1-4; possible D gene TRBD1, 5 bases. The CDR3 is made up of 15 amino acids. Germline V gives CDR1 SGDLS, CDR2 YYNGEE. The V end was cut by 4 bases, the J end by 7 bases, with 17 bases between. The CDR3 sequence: CASSPRVWGSEKLFF. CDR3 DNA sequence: TGTGCCAGCAGCCCCAGGGTTTGGGGAAGTGAAAAACTGTTTTTT. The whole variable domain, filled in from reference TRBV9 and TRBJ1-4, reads DSGVTQTPKHLITATGQRVTLRCSPRSGDLSVYWYQQSLDQGLQFLIQYYNGEERAKGNILERFSAQQFPDLHSELNLSSLELGDSALYFCASSPRVWGSEKLFFGSGTQLSVL.

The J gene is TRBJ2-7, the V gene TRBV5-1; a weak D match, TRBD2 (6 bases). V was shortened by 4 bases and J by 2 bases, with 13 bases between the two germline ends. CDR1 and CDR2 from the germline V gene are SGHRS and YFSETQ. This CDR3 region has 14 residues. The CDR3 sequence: CASSETSSPYEQYF. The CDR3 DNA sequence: TGCGCCAGCAGCGAGACTAGTAGTCCCTACGAGCAGTACTTC.

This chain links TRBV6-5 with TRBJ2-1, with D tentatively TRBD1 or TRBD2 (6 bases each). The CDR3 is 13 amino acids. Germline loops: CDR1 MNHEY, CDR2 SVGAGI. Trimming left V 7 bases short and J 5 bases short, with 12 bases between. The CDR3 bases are TGTGCCAGCATTTTAGGGGGGAACAATGAGCAGTTCTTC. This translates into CASILGGNNEQFF.

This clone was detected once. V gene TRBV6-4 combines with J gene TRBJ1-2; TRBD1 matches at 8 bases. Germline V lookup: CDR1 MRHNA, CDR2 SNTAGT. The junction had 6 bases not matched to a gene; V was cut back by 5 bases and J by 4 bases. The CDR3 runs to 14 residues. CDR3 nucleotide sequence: TGTGCCAGCAGTCGGACAGGGAGCGGCTATGGCTACACCTTC. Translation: CASSRTGSGYGYTF.

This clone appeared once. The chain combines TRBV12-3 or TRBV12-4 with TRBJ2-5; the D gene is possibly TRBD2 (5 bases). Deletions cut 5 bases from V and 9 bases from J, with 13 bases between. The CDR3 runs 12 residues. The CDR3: CASSGLAGPQYF. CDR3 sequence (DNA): TGTGCCAGCAGTGGCCTAGCCGGCCCCCAGTACTTC.

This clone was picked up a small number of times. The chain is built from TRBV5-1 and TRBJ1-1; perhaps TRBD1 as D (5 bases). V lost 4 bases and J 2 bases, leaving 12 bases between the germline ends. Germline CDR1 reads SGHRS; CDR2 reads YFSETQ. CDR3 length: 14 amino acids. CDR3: CASSADSYNTEAFF. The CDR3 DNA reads TGCGCCAGCAGCGCCGACAGCTACAACACTGAAGCTTTCTTT. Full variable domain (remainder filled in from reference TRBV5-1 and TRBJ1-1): KAGVTQTPRYLIKTRGQQVTLSCSPISGHRSVSWYQQTPGQGLQFLFEYFSETQRNKGNFPGRFSGRQFSNSRSEMNVSTLELGDSALYLCASSADSYNTEAFFGQGTRLTVV.